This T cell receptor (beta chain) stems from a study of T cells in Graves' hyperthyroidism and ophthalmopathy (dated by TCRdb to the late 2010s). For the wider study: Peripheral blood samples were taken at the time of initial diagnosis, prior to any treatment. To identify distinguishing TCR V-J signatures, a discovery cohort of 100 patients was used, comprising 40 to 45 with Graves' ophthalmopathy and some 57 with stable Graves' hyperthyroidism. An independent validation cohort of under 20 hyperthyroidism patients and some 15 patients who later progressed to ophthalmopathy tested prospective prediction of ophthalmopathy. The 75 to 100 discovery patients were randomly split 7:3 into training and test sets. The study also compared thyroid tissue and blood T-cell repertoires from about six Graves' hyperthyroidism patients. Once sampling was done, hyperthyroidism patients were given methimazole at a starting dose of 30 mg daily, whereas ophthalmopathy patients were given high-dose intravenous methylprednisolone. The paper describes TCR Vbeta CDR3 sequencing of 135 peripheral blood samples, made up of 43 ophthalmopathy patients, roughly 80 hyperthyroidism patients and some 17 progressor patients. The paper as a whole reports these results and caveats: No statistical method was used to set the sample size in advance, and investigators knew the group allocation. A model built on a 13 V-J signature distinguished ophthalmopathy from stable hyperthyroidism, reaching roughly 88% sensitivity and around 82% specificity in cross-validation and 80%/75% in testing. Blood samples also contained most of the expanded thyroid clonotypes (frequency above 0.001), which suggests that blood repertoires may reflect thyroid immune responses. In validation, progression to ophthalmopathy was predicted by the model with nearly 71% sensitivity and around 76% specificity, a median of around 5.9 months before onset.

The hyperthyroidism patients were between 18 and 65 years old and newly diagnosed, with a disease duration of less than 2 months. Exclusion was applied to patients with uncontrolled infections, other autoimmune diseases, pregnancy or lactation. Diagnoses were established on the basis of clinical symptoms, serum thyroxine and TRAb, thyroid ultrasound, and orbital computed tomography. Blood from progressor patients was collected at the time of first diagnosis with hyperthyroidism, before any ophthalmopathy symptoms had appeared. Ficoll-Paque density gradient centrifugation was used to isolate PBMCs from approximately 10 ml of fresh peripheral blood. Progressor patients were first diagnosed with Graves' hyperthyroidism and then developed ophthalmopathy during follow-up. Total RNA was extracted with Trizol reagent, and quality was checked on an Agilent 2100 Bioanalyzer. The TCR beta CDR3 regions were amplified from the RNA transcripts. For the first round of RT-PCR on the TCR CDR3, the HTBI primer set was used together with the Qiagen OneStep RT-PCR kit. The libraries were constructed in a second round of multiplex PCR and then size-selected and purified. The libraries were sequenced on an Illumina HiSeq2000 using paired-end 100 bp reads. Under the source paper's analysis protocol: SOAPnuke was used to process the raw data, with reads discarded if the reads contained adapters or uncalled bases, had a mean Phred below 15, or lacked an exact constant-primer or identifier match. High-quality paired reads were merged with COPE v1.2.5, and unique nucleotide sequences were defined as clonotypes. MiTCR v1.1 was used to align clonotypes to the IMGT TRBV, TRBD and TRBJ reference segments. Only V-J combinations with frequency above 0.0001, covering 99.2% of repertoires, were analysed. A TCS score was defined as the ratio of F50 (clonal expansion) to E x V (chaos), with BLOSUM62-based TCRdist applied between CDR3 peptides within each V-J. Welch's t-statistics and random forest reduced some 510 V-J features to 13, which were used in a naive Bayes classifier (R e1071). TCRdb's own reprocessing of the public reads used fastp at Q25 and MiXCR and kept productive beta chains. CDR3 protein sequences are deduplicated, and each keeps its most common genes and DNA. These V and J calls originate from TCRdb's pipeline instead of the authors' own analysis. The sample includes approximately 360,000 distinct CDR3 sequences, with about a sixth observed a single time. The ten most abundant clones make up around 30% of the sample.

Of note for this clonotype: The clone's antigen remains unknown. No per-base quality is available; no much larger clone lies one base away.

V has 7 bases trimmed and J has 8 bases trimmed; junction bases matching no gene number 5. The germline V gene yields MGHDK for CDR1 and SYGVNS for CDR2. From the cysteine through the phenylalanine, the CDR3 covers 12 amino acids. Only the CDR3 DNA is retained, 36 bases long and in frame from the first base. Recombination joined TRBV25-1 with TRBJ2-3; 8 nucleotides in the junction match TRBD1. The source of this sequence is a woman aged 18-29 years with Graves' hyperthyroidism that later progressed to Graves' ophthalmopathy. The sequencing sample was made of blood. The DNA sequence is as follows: TGTGCCAGCAAACAGGGGGAGACTACGCAGTATTTT. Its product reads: CASKQGETTQYF. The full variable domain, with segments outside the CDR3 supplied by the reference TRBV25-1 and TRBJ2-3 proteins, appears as EADIYQTPRYLVIGTGKKITLECSQTMGHDKMYWYQQDPGMELHLIHYSYGVNSTEKGDLSSESTVSRIRTEHFPLTLESARPSHTSQYLCASKQGETTQYFGPGTRLTVL.